The 14 T cell receptor beta chains below all came from one sample that was sequenced in a study of blood T cell repertoires in COVID-19. Measured with immunoSEQ multiplex PCR; TCRdb has only the in-frame clones, and not every one. The sample lists 270,000 or so clones; approximately 88% were seen once. The source material was peripheral blood. Source of these receptors: a human donor with COVID-19, enrolled during active disease. The donor label of this sample is uncertain.

The gene calls are TRBV27 and TRBJ2-7, with TRBD2 matching 13 bases. CDR1 is MNHEY, CDR2 SMNVEV, per germline (reference sequence). J lost 5 bases, V lost 3 bases, and 10 bases had no gene match. There are 17 residues in the CDR3. The chain's CDR3 is CASSFFGLAGVLDEQYF. The DNA for the CDR3 is TGTGCCAGCAGTTTTTTCGGACTAGCGGGAGTTTTGGACGAGCAGTACTTC.

The count of this clone is one. The rearrangement links TRBV19 to TRBJ1-1; D is ambiguous. V was trimmed by 6 bases and J by 0 bases, leaving 8 bases between them. This CDR3 spans 13 amino acids. Per the germline V gene, CDR1 is LNHDA and CDR2 is SQIVND (reference sequence). The CDR3 loop reads CASRSGVNTEAFF. DNA of the CDR3: TGTGCCAGTAGGTCCGGGGTGAACACTGAAGCTTTCTTT.

The V gene is TRBV2, the J gene TRBJ2-7, with 7 bases identical to TRBD2. The trim removed 11 bases at V and 3 bases at J, leaving 13 bases unmatched. The CDR3 sequence is 14 residues long. Germline loops: CDR1 SNHLY, CDR2 FYNNEI. CDR3 DNA: TGTGCCGGGGCGGCGGGCGGGAGACACTACGAGCAGTACTTC. Protein sequence: CAGAAGGRHYEQYF.

This clone occurred a few times. V usage is TRBV6-1 and J usage is TRBJ1-2; TRBD1 aligns across 7 bases. CDR3 length: 14 amino acids. V shed 3 bases and J 4 bases; nucleotides not matched to a gene: 5. CDR1 and CDR2 (germline): MNHNS, SASEGT. This chain's CDR3 is CASSERGLFYGYTF. The CDR3 DNA follows: TGTGCCAGCAGTGAGAGGGGGCTCTTCTATGGCTACACCTTC.

The chain couples TRBV30 to TRBJ2-1; D might be TRBD1 (5 bases). CDR3 length: 15 residues. V lost 0 bases and J lost 9, with 18 bases in between. CDR1 and CDR2 (germline): GTSNPN, SVGIG (reference sequence). The CDR3 DNA is TGTGCCTGGAGTGTAGGTGGGGCAATGATACGTGAGCAGTTCTTC. Translation gives CAWSVGGAMIREQFF.

J is TRBJ2-1 and V is TRBV7-3, with TRBD2 identical over 11 bases. CDR1 SGHTA and CDR2 FQGTGA come from the germline V gene. The ends lost 4 bases at V and 9 bases at J; junction bases unmatched: 8. The length of the CDR3 is 15 residues. CDR3 sequence (DNA): TGTGCCAGCAGCTCAGGAACTAGCGGGAGAGTTGAGCAGTTCTTC. Translating gives CASSSGTSGRVEQFF.

The rearrangement uses TRBV5-5 and TRBJ2-2, with D unclear. This CDR3 has 14 residues. V lost 1 base, J lost 0 bases, and 4 bases lay in between. Germline values: CDR1 SGHKS, CDR2 YYEKEE (reference sequence). CDR3 protein: CASSLTANTGELFF. The CDR3 nucleotides read TGTGCCAGCAGCTTGACTGCGAACACCGGGGAGCTGTTTTTT.

The rearrangement uses TRBV5-4 and TRBJ2-1, with D perhaps TRBD1 (6 bases). The V and J ends lost 0 bases and 7 bases respectively, with 14 bases between them. This CDR3 is 15 amino acids long. CDR1 is SGHNT and CDR2 is YYREEE in the germline V gene (reference sequence). The CDR3 sequence: CASSLEGVLRNEQFF. CDR3 nucleotides: TGTGCCAGCAGCTTGGAGGGGGTATTAAGAAATGAGCAGTTCTTC.

This chain uses TRBV11-2 with TRBJ2-1; 12 nucleotides agree with TRBD2. Germline CDR1 reads SGHAT; CDR2 reads FQNNGV. After removal of 5 bases from V and 9 bases from J, the junction contained 17 bases not matched to a gene. The CDR3 has 18 residues. In DNA, the CDR3 is TGTGCCAGCAGCATCCGAGGGGGGGGACTAGCGGGTTCGGGTGAGCAGTTCTTC. Amino acids: CASSIRGGGLAGSGEQFF.

The chain recombines TRBV19 with TRBJ2-7; a possible D gene is TRBD2 (5 bases). CDR1 and CDR2 from the germline V gene are LNHDA and SQIVND (reference sequence). Trimming took 1 base from V and 7 from J, leaving 11 bases between them. The CDR3 runs to 13 residues. The CDR3 loop reads CASSIALPGEQYF. The CDR3 DNA follows: TGTGCCAGTAGTATAGCTCTCCCGGGGGAGCAGTACTTC.

The gene calls are TRBV3-1 (or the pseudogene TRBV3-2) and TRBJ2-5; TRBD2 agrees at 10 bases. The trim removed 1 base at V and 2 bases at J, leaving 4 bases unmatched. The CDR3 totals 16 residues. The germline CDR1 and CDR2 sequences are LGHDT and YNNKEL (reference sequence). The CDR3 spells CASSQVAGGRQETQYF. As DNA, the CDR3 is TGTGCCAGCAGCCAAGTAGCGGGAGGTCGGCAAGAGACCCAGTACTTC.

This chain links TRBV18 with TRBJ2-3; possibly TRBD1 for D (6 bases). The CDR3 contains 16 residues. The germline V gene has CDR1 KGHSH and CDR2 LQKENI. V shed 3 bases and J shed 2 bases, with 15 bases lying between them. DNA of the CDR3: TGTGCCAGCTCACCGGTTGGGGGCGGGTACACAGATACGCAGTATTTT. The encoded protein is CASSPVGGGYTDTQYF.

Written as DNA, the CDR3 is TGTGCCAGCAGCTACGCGGGAGCGGGGACAGATACGCAGTATTTT. Its translation is CASSYAGAGTDTQYF. The rearrangement uses TRBV11-2 and TRBJ2-3, with 7 positions matching TRBD2. CDR1 and CDR2 (germline): SGHAT, FQNNGV. CDR3 length equals 15 residues. V dropped 4 bases and J dropped 3; count of bases not matched to a gene: 7.

This chain connects TRBV23-1 to TRBJ1-3; D is perhaps TRBD1 (6 bases). TRBV23-1 counts as an open reading frame of uncertain function. CDR3 length equals 14 residues. V lost 6 bases to trimming and J lost 3 bases, with 12 bases between them. CDR3 amino acids: CASRGRGYGNTIYF. The CDR3 DNA follows: TGCGCCAGCAGGGGAAGGGGGTATGGAAACACCATATATTTT.